The rows below give T cell receptor beta chains drawn from one sample of a study of cytomegalovirus exposure and HLA in healthy donors. Sequencing was performed with immunoSEQ multiplex PCR; in TCRdb, only in-frame clones are kept and a portion is missing. The sample holds 100,000 to 150,000 clones; approximately 72% are singletons and the top ten take about 2.6%. The sequenced sample was PBMCs. The receptors shown here come from a human donor in good health. CDR3s include the opening cysteine and the closing phenylalanine or tryptophan. The order of the fields is D gene, clone size, V gene, J gene, CDR3 DNA, CDR3 protein. The D gene is left open where the match is weak. The listing skips clone size in some rows; elsewhere it reads once, few, many or a size class.

TRBD2	NA	TRBV9	TRBJ2-7	TGTGCCAGCAGCACCCTCGGGACTAGCGGAGGCGAGCAGTACTTC	CASSTLGTSGGEQYF
NA	NA	TRBV5-1	TRBJ1-1	TGCGCCAGCACCCAGGGAGGGTTGTACACTGAAGCTTTCTTT	CASTQGGLYTEAFF
TRBD1	NA	TRBV7-8	TRBJ1-2	TGTGCCAGCAGCTTAGGGGCAGGGGGCTATGGCTACACCTTC	CASSLGAGGYGYTF
TRBD2	NA	TRBV14	TRBJ2-7	TGTGCCAGCAGCCAAGACCACTTCAGCGGGGGGGCCCACGAGCAGTACTTC	CASSQDHFSGGAHEQYF
TRBD1	NA	TRBV7-6	TRBJ1-2	TGTGCCAGCAGCCGGTTTCTGAGACAGGGGAGGAGGAATGGCTACACCTTC	CASSRFLRQGRRNGYTF
TRBD2	NA	TRBV11-2	TRBJ2-3	TGTGCCAGCAGCCCGACGGGAAGAGCGGGGGTTAGCACAGATACGCAGTATTTT	CASSPTGRAGVSTDTQYF
TRBD1	once	TRBV5-1	TRBJ2-5	TGCGCCAGCAGCTTGGTCAGGGGGCCGCAGACCCAGTACTTC	CASSLVRGPQTQYF
TRBD2	NA	TRBV10-2	TRBJ2-1	TGCGCCAGCACAGGCGGGGGGGGCTACAATGAGCAGTTCTTC	CASTGGGGYNEQFF
TRBD2	NA	TRBV7-7	TRBJ2-1	TGTGCCAGCAGCGCCGGACTAGCGGGAGGGGGGGAGCAGTTCTTC	CASSAGLAGGGEQFF
NA	NA	TRBV19	TRBJ1-2	TGTGCCAGTAGTCCACCCCATGTTACAAACTATGGCTACACCTTC	CASSPPHVTNYGYTF
TRBD1	NA	TRBV28	TRBJ1-2	TGTGCCAGCAGTTTAGGGTCAACAGGGGCTGGCTACACCTTC	CASSLGSTGAGYTF
TRBD1	NA	TRBV29-1	TRBJ1-1	TGCAGCGTTGGCTGGGGCAGGGGGGACACTGAAGCTTTCTTT	CSVGWGRGDTEAFF
TRBD1	once	TRBV19	TRBJ1-5	TGTGCCAGTAGTAACCGGGACAGGGTGAGTCAGCCCCAGCATTTT	CASSNRDRVSQPQHF
TRBD1	NA	TRBV7-2	TRBJ1-2	TGTGCCAGCAGCTTAGTTTCGGCAGGGGGCAGGTATGGCTACACCTTC	CASSLVSAGGRYGYTF
TRBD2	once	TRBV7-9	TRBJ2-5	TGTGCCAGCCCTATCGGGACTAGCGGGAGCAGGGAGACCCAGTACTTC	CASPIGTSGSRETQYF
TRBD1	NA	TRBV4-1	TRBJ1-1	TGCGCCAGCAGCCAGGACAGGGGGACTGAAGCTTTCTTT	CASSQDRGTEAFF
NA	few	TRBV5-1	TRBJ1-2	TGCGCCAGCAGCTTGGGGTTTGGAGGGAGCTATGGCTACACCTTC	CASSLGFGGSYGYTF
NA	NA	TRBV7-2	TRBJ2-1	TGTGCCAGCAGCTTAGTGCGGAACTCCCATGAGCAGTTCTTC	CASSLVRNSHEQFF
TRBD1	few	TRBV27	TRBJ2-7	TGTGCCAGCAGCCGACGACAGGGGGTGTCCGAGCAGTACTTC	CASSRRQGVSEQYF
TRBD1	NA	TRBV4-2	TRBJ2-1	TGTGCCAGCAGCCAAGATGATAGAGCTGGGACAGGTTTCGGGGCGAATGAGCAGTTCTTC	CASSQDDRAGTGFGANEQFF
TRBD1	NA	TRBV19	TRBJ2-2	TGTGCCAGCAGCGACACTAAAAGACAGGGGTTTAACACCGGGGAGCTGTTTTTT	CASSDTKRQGFNTGELFF
NA	NA	TRBV6-5	TRBJ2-7	TGTGCCAGCAGGAAGGGACTGACCTACGAGCAGTACTTC	CASRKGLTYEQYF
TRBD1	NA	TRBV15	TRBJ1-2	TGTGCCACCAGCGCGACAGGGGGCTATGGCTACACCTTC	CATSATGGYGYTF
NA	NA	TRBV5-1	TRBJ2-6	TGCGCCAGCAGCCCGGCAGGGTTAGGGGCCAACGTCCTGACTTTC	CASSPAGLGANVLTF
NA	NA	TRBV7-8	TRBJ2-7	TGTGCCAGCAACCGAGACGGCAGGAACTACGAGCAGTACTTC	CASNRDGRNYEQYF
TRBD1	NA	TRBV18	TRBJ2-5	TGTGCCAGCTCAACACAGGGGTCAGAGACCCAGTACTTC	CASSTQGSETQYF
TRBD1	NA	TRBV11-1	TRBJ2-2	TGTGCCAGCAGCTTTACCGGGACAGGGAACACCGGGGAGCTGTTTTTT	CASSFTGTGNTGELFF
NA	few	TRBV6-5	TRBJ1-1	TGTGCCAGCAAGAATGGGCAGGTGAACACTGAAGCTTTCTTT	CASKNGQVNTEAFF
NA	NA	TRBV7-2	TRBJ2-2	TGTGCCAGCAGCTTAGGAGCAAGGAACACCGGGGAGCTGTTTTTT	CASSLGARNTGELFF
TRBD1	NA	TRBV11-3	TRBJ2-5	TGTGCCAGCAGCTTAGGACAGGGCCAAGAGACCCAGTACTTC	CASSLGQGQETQYF
NA	few	TRBV9	TRBJ1-4	TGTGCCAGCAGTGAACAGGGCGCTAATGAAAAACTGTTTTTT	CASSEQGANEKLFF
TRBD2	NA	TRBV27	TRBJ2-7	TGTGCCAGTAAAACGGGGGGGGGAACCTACGAGCAGTACTTC	CASKTGGGTYEQYF
NA	few	TRBV18	TRBJ2-7	TGTGCCAGCTCACCAGATAAGTCGACAGTCCGCTACGAGCAGTACTTC	CASSPDKSTVRYEQYF
NA	NA	TRBV5-1	TRBJ1-4	TGCGCCAGCAGGAGGGCAACTAATGAAAAACCGTTTTTT	CASRRATNEKPFF
TRBD1	NA	TRBV2	TRBJ1-6	TGTGCCAGCAGGGAGGGACAGGGTTCATCACCCCTCCACTTT	CASREGQGSSPLHF
NA	NA	TRBV5-6	TRBJ2-2	TGTGCCAGCAGTACAACCGGGACACCTAACACCGGGGAGCTGTTTTTT	CASSTTGTPNTGELFF
TRBD1	NA	TRBV27	TRBJ2-5	TGTGCCAGCAGAAGGACAGGCGGGTTAGAGACCCAGTACTTC	CASRRTGGLETQYF
NA	NA	TRBV4-1	TRBJ2-6	TGCGCCAGCAGTCCCAACAGGGCCTCTGGGGCCAACGTCCTGACTTTC	CASSPNRASGANVLTF
TRBD1	NA	TRBV19	TRBJ1-6	TGTGCCAGTAAGGAGGGGGCATCTTCACCCCTCCACTTT	CASKEGASSPLHF
NA	NA	TRBV6-5	TRBJ2-1	TGTGCCAGCAGTTACTCGTCCGGGAGTGCCTACAATGAGCAGTTCTTC	CASSYSSGSAYNEQFF
NA	NA	TRBV10-3	TRBJ1-5	TGTGCCATCAGTGAGGCGCAGGGGAGGCCCCAGCATTTT	CAISEAQGRPQHF
TRBD2	NA	TRBV11-3	TRBJ2-1	TGTGCCAGCAGCATTGGCCCGGGACTAGCGGGGGGGCTTCACAATGAGCAGTTCTTC	CASSIGPGLAGGLHNEQFF
NA	NA	TRBV4-2	TRBJ2-2	TGTGCCAGCAGCCAAGGGGACGGGACACCCTGGGGGACCGGGGAGCTGTTTTTT	CASSQGDGTPWGTGELFF
TRBD2	NA	TRBV29-1	TRBJ2-1	TGCAGCGTTGAACGCGGGGGGCAAGGTCAGCAGTTCTTC	CSVERGGQGQQFF
TRBD2	NA	TRBV6-6	TRBJ2-7	TGTGCCAGCAGACTCGGGGGTGGGGGGGAAACCTACGAGCAGTACTTC	CASRLGGGGETYEQYF
TRBD2	NA	TRBV27	TRBJ2-1	TGTGCCAGCAGTCCCCCACGGGAGGGAACCTACAATGAGCAGTTCTTC	CASSPPREGTYNEQFF
NA	once	TRBV6-5	TRBJ2-4	TGTGCCAGCAGGGGGGCCCCTCTAGCCAAAAACATTCAGTACTTC	CASRGAPLAKNIQYF
NA	once	TRBV7-2	TRBJ2-7	TGTGCCAGCAGCCATAGATGGGGCAGGCAAAACTACGAGCAGTACTTC	CASSHRWGRQNYEQYF
NA	NA	TRBV4-1	TRBJ2-7	TGCGCCAGCAGCCACCCATTGGACAGCTACGAGCAGTACTTC	CASSHPLDSYEQYF
TRBD2	NA	TRBV5-1	TRBJ2-5	TGCGCCAGCAGCCCCGGACTAGCGGGACCCCAAGAGACCCAGTACTTC	CASSPGLAGPQETQYF
TRBD2	NA	TRBV5-6	TRBJ2-1	TGTGCCAGCAGCCTTTACCGGGGGGCCTACAATGAGCAGTTCTTC	CASSLYRGAYNEQFF
NA	NA	TRBV7-2	TRBJ1-1	TGTGCCAGCAGACCCCCACGGGGAACAAACACTGAAGCTTTCTTT	CASRPPRGTNTEAFF
TRBD1	NA	TRBV28	TRBJ2-2	TGTGCCAGCAACGTACAGGGGTCCGGGGAGCTGTTTTTT	CASNVQGSGELFF
TRBD1	NA	TRBV11-1	TRBJ2-7	TGTGCCAGCAGCGTAAGAGCCACGTCGGACAGGCTATCCTACGAGCAGTACTTC	CASSVRATSDRLSYEQYF